This TCR beta chain was sequenced for a study of shared clonotypes between healthy human individuals. Whole-study context: CD4 naive and CD4 memory each took three plates per donor, while CD8 naive took two and CD8 memory one.

In the authors' methods: Junction-only sequences produced by ImmunoSEQ had no quality scores, so filtering differed. The repertoire was sequenced with immunoSEQ multiplex PCR; TCRdb's copy has only in-frame clones and lacks some. V and J calls plus clone size are reproduced from that table; the DNA served to infer D and trimming. The sample shows around 750,000 clones, around 72% of them seen only once. The length of the CDR3 is 14 residues. Germline V gene lookup returns CDR1 MNHEY and CDR2 SVGAGI. Trimming removed 2 bases from V and 5 bases from J, with 10 bases in between. This clone has only a few counts. What it binds is unknown. Study conclusions and caveats: Rarefaction analysis demonstrated incomplete sorted-subset sequencing notwithstanding large depth.

The specimen was memory CD4+ T cells sorted from blood. Subset denoted: CD45RA-negative fraction. This receptor was identified in a woman aged 25 to 39 in good health. J is TRBJ2-1 and V is TRBV6-5; D is unclear. Here the CDR3 reads CASSYGSNHNEQFF. The DNA of the CDR3 is TGTGCCAGCAGTTACGGCTCAAACCACAATGAGCAGTTCTTC.